The 19 T cell receptor beta chains below were found in one sample sequenced in a study of persistence of HIV-infected CD4 T cells. Their cognate antigens are unknown. Overlapping HIV-1 Gag 15-mer peptides at 0.8 to 1 ug per peptide per mL were used. Sorting selected CD4+ T cells upregulating both CD40 ligand and CD69. Sequencing used immunoSEQ version 4 in survey mode. Generated by immunoSEQ multiplex PCR, the TCRdb table keeps only in-frame clones and is missing some. Here the sample spans under 20,000 clones, 65% being singletons. Sequenced material: CD4+ T cells sorted from PBMCs after approximately 19-hour stimulation, taken from a patient who received antiretroviral therapy. Every receptor here comes from an adult woman with HIV who was CMV-seropositive.

This chain connects TRBV2 to TRBJ1-6; TRBD1 might be the D (6 bases). The V gene's germline CDR1 is SNHLY and CDR2 FYNNEI. The V end lost 6 bases, the J end lost 6 bases, and 15 bases lay between the germline ends. The CDR3 contains 15 residues. The CDR3 sequence: CASREPRGSNSPLHF. CDR3 sequence (DNA): TGTGCCAGCAGAGAACCCAGGGGTTCTAATTCACCCCTCCACTTT.

The table lists this clone with a count of one. The chain employs TRBV12-5 and TRBJ1-1, with D perhaps TRBD1 (5 bases). With 7 bases removed from V and 1 base from J, the gap between germline ends came to 16 bases. This CDR3 is built from 15 residues. From germline, CDR1 is LGHNT and CDR2 FRNRAP. The CDR3 bases are TGTGCTAGTGCCGGGACCCCCCCTTCGAACACTGAAGCTTTCTTT. Its translation is CASAGTPPSNTEAFF.

V is TRBV5-6 and J is TRBJ1-6; possibly TRBD1 for D (6 bases). The CDR3 contains 18 residues. Germline CDR1 and CDR2: SGHDT and YYEEEE. Trimming took 3 bases from V and 2 from J, leaving 18 bases between them. CDR3 residues: CASSSSLFRDTYNSPLHF. In DNA, the CDR3 is TGTGCCAGCAGCTCCTCACTCTTTAGGGACACCTATAATTCACCCCTCCACTTT.

Only one count was recorded for this clone. The chain carries TRBV11-3 and TRBJ1-1; D is ambiguous. This CDR3 spans 13 amino acids. Germline V gene data show CDR1 as SGHNT and CDR2 as YENEEA. V shed 3 bases and J shed 5 bases, with 10 bases lying between them. The CDR3 region is CASSFLSGTEAFF. As DNA, the CDR3 is TGTGCCAGCAGCTTCCTAAGTGGTACTGAAGCTTTCTTT.

This clone appeared once. V and J are TRBV9 and TRBJ1-3; possible D gene TRBD1, 6 bases. CDR3 size: 15 residues. Germline values: CDR1 SGDLS, CDR2 YYNGEE. Trimming left V 1 base short and J 5 bases short, with 13 bases between. CDR3 residues: CASSVRDGQRNTIYF. CDR3 nucleotide sequence: TGTGCCAGCAGCGTAAGGGACGGACAGAGAAACACCATATATTTT.

Judged by abundance, this clone is medium-sized. V usage is TRBV3-1 (or the pseudogene TRBV3-2) and J usage is TRBJ1-4; D remains unclear. This CDR3 contains 13 residues. Germline loops: CDR1 LGHDT, CDR2 YNNKEL (reference sequence). The V end lost 4 bases, the J end lost 8 bases, and 11 bases lay between the germline ends. This CDR3 is CASSLNLREKLFF. CDR3 DNA: TGTGCCAGCAGCCTCAACCTCAGGGAAAAACTGTTTTTT.

The chain combines TRBV5-1 with TRBJ2-2; D uncertain. Germline-derived CDR1 and CDR2 are SGHRS and YFSETQ. V was pared by 0 bases and J by 3 bases, with 3 bases between. This CDR3 has 13 residues. The chain's CDR3 is CASSLGYTGELFF. The CDR3 bases are TGCGCCAGCAGCTTGGGGTACACCGGGGAGCTGTTTTTT.

The DNA for the CDR3 is TGTGCCAGTAGTATTCAGGGGAGGAATGAGCAGTTCTTC. Protein: CASSIQGRNEQFF. The rearrangement links TRBV19 to TRBJ2-1; D is perhaps TRBD1 or TRBD2 (6 bases each). V lost 3 bases and J lost 7, with 10 bases in between. Germline CDR1 reads LNHDA; CDR2 reads SQIVND (reference sequence). There are 13 residues in the CDR3.

This clone was seen once. Here the CDR3 DNA reads TGCAGCGTCAGGCGACAGGGACCAGAGACCCAGTACTTC. Translating gives CSVRRQGPETQYF. This chain joins TRBV29-1 and TRBJ2-5, with 7 bases fitting TRBD1. The CDR3 is 13 amino acids. With 6 bases clipped from V and 4 bases from J, the junction kept 8 bases outside the gene matches. Germline values: CDR1 SQVTM, CDR2 ANQGSEA.

The chain recombines TRBV23-1 with TRBJ1-1, with no clear D. TRBV23-1 is designated an ORF whose function remains uncertain. This CDR3 is built from 14 residues. Trimming removed 4 bases from V and 1 base from J, with 10 bases in between. The DNA of the CDR3 is TGCGCCAGCAGTCTATACGCCCAGAACACTGAAGCTTTCTTT. Its protein product is CASSLYAQNTEAFF.

The chain carries TRBV29-1 and TRBJ1-1; weak D call: TRBD1 (6 bases). The CDR3 loop spans 13 amino acids. V was clipped by 4 bases and J by 5 bases, with 14 bases between them. CDR1 and CDR2 from the germline V gene are SQVTM and ANQGSEA. CDR3 in DNA: TGCAGCGTTGTTCAGGGGTCTTGGACTGAAGCTTTCTTT. Translating it yields CSVVQGSWTEAFF.

This chain links TRBV28 with TRBJ1-1; D is unclear. The V and J ends lost 2 bases and 2 bases respectively, with 15 bases between them. Looked up from germline, CDR1 is MDHEN and CDR2 is SYDVKM. The CDR3 has 16 amino acids. The DNA for the CDR3 is TGTGCCAGCAGTTTAACGGACCTACTAATAAACACTGAAGCTTTCTTT. This encodes CASSLTDLLINTEAFF.

The chain joins TRBV27 to TRBJ1-1, with 9 bases identical to TRBD1. This CDR3 is built from 16 residues. Germline V gene data show CDR1 as MNHEY and CDR2 as SMNVEV (reference sequence). Trimming cost V 6 bases and J 0 bases; bases outside gene matches: 8. The CDR3 loop is CASSRGQGKLNTEAFF. The CDR3 DNA sequence: TGTGCCAGCAGCCGCGGACAGGGGAAGCTGAACACTGAAGCTTTCTTT.

The chain links TRBV2 to TRBJ2-5; tentatively, D is TRBD1 or TRBD2 (5 bases each). Germline loops: CDR1 SNHLY, CDR2 FYNNEI. The CDR3 is 13 residues long. V lost 5 bases, J lost 4 bases, and 11 bases lay in between. This CDR3 is CASSRDRPETQYF. The CDR3 DNA follows: TGTGCCAGCAGTCGGGACCGCCCAGAGACCCAGTACTTC.

This sequence joins TRBV19 and TRBJ2-5; no definite D call. V was pared by 3 bases and J by 0 bases, with 11 bases between. The CDR3 contains 15 residues. Germline V gene sequence: CDR1 LNHDA, CDR2 SQIVND (reference sequence). CDR3 protein: CASSIMAGHQETQYF. DNA of the CDR3: TGTGCCAGTAGTATCATGGCAGGCCACCAAGAGACCCAGTACTTC.

CDR3 sequence: CAWSTGGGQFF. As DNA, the CDR3 is TGTGCCTGGAGTACAGGGGGGGGGCAGTTCTTC. The chain links TRBV30 to TRBJ2-1; D perhaps matches TRBD1 (8 bases). The CDR3 runs 11 residues. From germline, CDR1 is GTSNPN and CDR2 SVGIG (reference sequence). V was trimmed by 2 bases and J by 12 bases, leaving 11 bases between them.

The chain combines TRBV6-5 with TRBJ2-3; TRBD1 aligns across 8 bases. Germline V gives CDR1 MNHEY, CDR2 SVGAGI. With V trimmed by 4 bases and J by 0 bases, 6 bases remained unmatched. CDR3 length: 16 amino acids. CDR3 amino acids: CASSSWTGFSTDTQYF. CDR3 bases: TGTGCCAGCAGTTCGTGGACAGGGTTTAGCACAGATACGCAGTATTTT.

The gene calls are TRBV30 and TRBJ1-3; a possible D gene is TRBD1 (6 bases). The CDR3 totals 18 residues. Germline assignment: CDR1 GTSNPN and CDR2 SVGIG (reference sequence). Deletions cut 1 base from V and 0 bases from J, with 19 bases between. The CDR3 sequence is CAWSDPTTGILSGNTIYF. The CDR3 nucleotides are TGTGCCTGGAGTGACCCTACTACAGGGATCCTCTCTGGAAACACCATATATTTT.

The chain is built from TRBV4-1 and TRBJ1-1, with D tentatively TRBD1 (6 bases). The V gene's germline CDR1 is MGHRA and CDR2 YSYEKL. The CDR3 has 15 amino acids. Trimming took off 0 bases at V and 6 bases at J, with 14 bases between the two ends. The chain's CDR3 is CASSQDDRDTPEAFF. Here the CDR3 DNA reads TGCGCCAGCAGCCAAGATGATCGGGACACCCCTGAAGCTTTCTTT.